These T cell receptor beta chains were read from a single sample in a study of blood T cell repertoires in COVID-19. The data were produced by immunoSEQ multiplex PCR, yet TCRdb's version contains in-frame clones alone and is incomplete. This sample carries around 200,000 clones, about 80% of them seen once, and the ten largest clones take around 2.3%. What was sequenced was peripheral blood. The receptors shown here come from a woman aged 40 to 49 with active or convalescent COVID-19. Both conserved end residues are part of each CDR3. D genes are given only for firm matches. The size field is filled for only some rows; it gives once, few, many or a size class.

j_gene,d_gene,abundance,v_gene,CDR3aa,CDR3nt
TRBJ2-1,.,.,TRBV11-2,CASWGVAEIANEQFF,TGTGCCAGCTGGGGGGTTGCAGAGATTGCCAATGAGCAGTTCTTC
TRBJ1-6,TRBD1,.,TRBV6-2/TRBV6-3,CASSYPGQGGSPLHF,TGTGCCAGCAGTTATCCGGGACAGGGCGGTTCACCCCTCCACTTT
TRBJ1-5,TRBD1,once,TRBV27,CASSRRQGPGSNQPQHF,TGTGCCAGCAGCCGAAGACAGGGGCCGGGTAGCAATCAGCCCCAGCATTTT
TRBJ1-3,.,.,TRBV12-3/TRBV12-4,CASSRGGGNTIYF,TGTGCCAGCAGTAGAGGGGGAGGAAACACCATATATTTT
TRBJ1-2,.,few,TRBV24-1,CATSGSGFGYGYTF,TGTGCCACCAGTGGTTCGGGTTTCGGCTATGGCTACACCTTC
TRBJ2-7,TRBD2,.,TRBV9,CASSAGLAGLEQYF,TGTGCCAGCAGCGCAGGGCTAGCGGGATTAGAGCAGTACTTC
TRBJ1-6,.,.,TRBV19,CASSRAGSYNSPLHF,TGTGCCAGTAGTAGGGCGGGCTCCTATAATTCACCCCTCCACTTT
TRBJ1-2,TRBD1,few,TRBV24-1,CATSDPGQGANYGYTF,TGTGCCACCAGTGACCCGGGACAGGGGGCAAACTATGGCTACACCTTC
TRBJ2-7,.,once,TRBV6-5,CASRVTGPDYEQYF,TGTGCCAGCAGAGTCACAGGGCCAGACTACGAGCAGTACTTC
TRBJ1-1,TRBD1,few,TRBV5-1,CASSPGTGGGYTEAFF,TGCGCCAGCAGCCCCGGGACAGGGGGAGGTTACACTGAAGCTTTCTTT
TRBJ1-6,.,.,TRBV29-1,CSVREGGSSYNSPLHF,TGCAGCGTTAGGGAGGGCGGTAGCTCCTATAATTCACCCCTCCACTTT
TRBJ2-7,.,.,TRBV4-1,CASSRGPVEYEQYF,TGCGCCAGCAGCCGAGGGCCCGTGGAATACGAGCAGTACTTC
TRBJ2-7,TRBD1,.,TRBV12-3/TRBV12-4,CASSLGDRAYF,TGTGCCAGCAGTTTAGGGGACAGAGCGTACTTC
TRBJ2-5,TRBD2,.,TRBV9,CASSVVAGGGQETQYF,TGTGCCAGCAGCGTAGTAGCGGGGGGGGGTCAAGAGACCCAGTACTTC
TRBJ2-3,.,.,TRBV21-1,CASSKVARTTDTQYF,TGTGCCAGCAGCAAAGTGGCCAGAACCACAGATACGCAGTATTTT
TRBJ1-5,TRBD1,.,TRBV4-1,CASSQDPRGHRKPQHF,TGCGCCAGCAGCCAAGATCCCAGGGGGCATCGGAAGCCCCAGCATTTT
TRBJ1-5,.,.,TRBV6-1,CASSEDWGDEPQHF,TGTGCCAGCAGTGAAGATTGGGGAGATGAGCCCCAGCATTTT
TRBJ1-2,.,.,TRBV6-5,CASRDIRNYGYTF,TGTGCCAGTCGGGACATAAGAAACTATGGCTACACCTTC
TRBJ2-1,.,.,TRBV30,CAWSRGPPYNEQFF,TGTGCCTGGTCCAGGGGACCTCCCTACAATGAGCAGTTCTTC
TRBJ2-7,.,.,TRBV6-2/TRBV6-3,CASSSSGIAYEQYF,TGTGCCAGCAGTTCGTCAGGGATAGCCTACGAGCAGTACTTC
TRBJ2-1,.,.,TRBV12-5,CASGPWFSSYNEQFF,TGTGCTAGTGGTCCCTGGTTTAGCTCCTACAATGAGCAGTTCTTC
TRBJ2-7,.,once,TRBV19,CASRLAGTYEQYF,TGTGCCAGTCGTCTAGCAGGGACCTACGAGCAGTACTTC
TRBJ2-7,.,.,TRBV13,CASSFSLRAEGYEQYF,TGTGCCAGCAGCTTTAGCCTGCGAGCCGAGGGCTACGAGCAGTACTTC
TRBJ2-7,.,.,TRBV9,CASSVFPQGTSEQYF,TGTGCCAGCAGCGTATTCCCCCAGGGGACAAGCGAGCAGTACTTC
TRBJ1-5,TRBD1,once,TRBV5-8,CASSLGDRLGDQPQHF,TGTGCCAGCAGCTTGGGGGACAGGCTGGGAGATCAGCCCCAGCATTTT
TRBJ1-2,TRBD1,.,TRBV29-1,CSARDRENYGYTF,TGCAGCGCCCGGGACAGGGAAAACTATGGCTACACCTTC
TRBJ2-3,.,.,TRBV18,CASSPMRDTQYF,TGTGCCAGCTCACCCATGAGAGATACGCAGTATTTT
TRBJ2-3,.,.,TRBV23-1,CASRLPEDGGTDTQYF,TGCGCCAGCAGACTGCCGGAGGACGGGGGTACAGATACGCAGTATTTT
TRBJ2-7,TRBD2,.,TRBV5-4,CASSLGAGTSLYEQYF,TGTGCCAGCAGCTTGGGGGCCGGGACTAGCCTCTACGAGCAGTACTTC
TRBJ1-4,.,.,TRBV4-3,CASSQDPTSVNEKLFF,TGCGCCAGCAGCCAAGATCCCACTTCGGTTAATGAAAAACTGTTTTTT
TRBJ1-1,.,few,TRBV19,CASTPSGSGTEAFF,TGTGCCAGTACTCCGAGTGGGAGCGGCACTGAAGCTTTCTTT
TRBJ2-7,.,.,TRBV19,CASSGSSSGAHEQYF,TGTGCCAGTAGTGGATCGAGTAGCGGAGCGCACGAGCAGTACTTC
TRBJ2-5,.,.,TRBV28,CASSLGVGLVIETQYF,TGTGCCAGCAGCCTGGGAGTGGGTTTAGTTATAGAGACCCAGTACTTC
TRBJ2-5,TRBD2,.,TRBV2,CASSDGLAGVGETQYF,TGTGCCAGCAGCGATGGACTAGCGGGAGTAGGGGAGACCCAGTACTTC
TRBJ2-4,TRBD2,.,TRBV7-2,CASSLEGGRAKNIQYF,TGTGCCAGCAGCTTAGAGGGCGGGAGGGCCAAAAACATTCAGTACTTC
TRBJ1-1,TRBD1,.,TRBV6-5,CASSLDRGNTEAFF,TGTGCCAGCAGTCTCGACAGGGGGAACACTGAAGCTTTCTTT
TRBJ1-6,.,.,TRBV6-5,CASRELDSPLHF,TGTGCCAGCCGCGAGCTCGATTCACCCCTCCACTTT
TRBJ2-7,.,once,TRBV5-1,CASREAYEQYF,TGCGCCAGCAGGGAGGCCTACGAGCAGTACTTC